This entry lists 30 T cell receptor beta chains sequenced from one sample in a study of cytotoxic CD8 clonotypes in ibrutinib-treated CLL. Data came from immunoSEQ multiplex PCR; TCRdb stores just in-frame clones and leaves some out. In the table there are roughly 190,000 clones, about two thirds of which are singletons. The sequencing used PBMCs, collected after 24 months of ibrutinib treatment. These receptor sequences come from a human donor with chronic lymphocytic leukemia.

This chain uses TRBV7-2 with TRBJ1-5; 9 bases match TRBD1. CDR3 size: 15 residues. Germline-derived CDR1 and CDR2 are SGHTA and FQGNSA. Unmatched junction bases numbered 5, after V lost 5 bases and J lost 3 bases. For the CDR3, the DNA is TGTGCCAGCAGCCCCGGGACAGGGAACAATCAGCCCCAGCATTTT. Its protein is CASSPGTGNNQPQHF.

This rearrangement joins TRBV11-2 to TRBJ1-5, with 7 positions matching TRBD1. Germline trimming cut 2 bases from V and 6 bases from J; bases unmatched to any gene: 4. The CDR3 totals 14 residues. The germline V gene encodes CDR1 SGHAT and CDR2 FQNNGV. CDR3 in DNA: TGTGCCAGCAGCTTATTAGGGGGCTCTCAGCCCCAGCATTTT. It codes for CASSLLGGSQPQHF.

CDR3 coding DNA: TGTGCCACCTGGGACGGTGCGTACGGGGAGCTGTTTTTT. This gives the protein CATWDGAYGELFF. The rearrangement links TRBV15 to TRBJ2-2; D possibly uses TRBD1 or TRBD2 (5 bases each). V was pared by 8 bases and J by 7 bases, with 14 bases between. CDR1 and CDR2 (germline): LNHNV, YYDKDF (reference sequence). There are 13 residues in the CDR3.

The chain couples TRBV20-1 to TRBJ2-7; no clear D gene. The CDR3 totals 11 residues. V was pared by 8 bases and J by 2 bases, with 10 bases between. Germline CDR1 and CDR2: DFQATT and SNEGSKA (reference sequence). The CDR3 is CSTSLAYEQYF. CDR3 DNA: TGCAGTACATCCCTCGCCTACGAGCAGTACTTC.

The V and J genes are TRBV25-1 and TRBJ1-2; 7 bases line up with TRBD1. CDR1 and CDR2 (germline): MGHDK, SYGVNS. J lost 3 bases, V lost 0 bases, and 1 base had no gene match. This CDR3 is built from 14 residues. Here the CDR3 DNA reads TGTGCCAGCAGTGAATATGGGACAGACTATGGCTACACCTTC. It encodes CASSEYGTDYGYTF.

The rearrangement links TRBV2 to TRBJ1-5, with D possibly matching TRBD1 (6 bases). From germline, CDR1 is SNHLY and CDR2 FYNNEI. The CDR3 has 13 amino acids. V lost 6 bases to trimming and J lost 2 bases, with 8 bases between them. The CDR3 sequence is CASRRQGNQPQHF. DNA of the CDR3: TGTGCCAGCAGACGACAGGGCAATCAGCCCCAGCATTTT.

This rearrangement joins TRBV25-1 to TRBJ1-4; 8 nucleotides agree with TRBD1. CDR1 is MGHDK, CDR2 SYGVNS, per germline. The CDR3 extends over 17 amino acids. Losses at the gene ends were 5 bases for V and 6 bases for J; bases not matched to a gene: 14. CDR3 residues: CASSPHGAGGYDEKLFF. The CDR3, as DNA: TGTGCCAGCAGTCCCCACGGAGCAGGGGGCTACGATGAAAAACTGTTTTTT.

The chain recombines TRBV5-1 with TRBJ2-1, with D unclear. The CDR3 length is 14 residues. The V end was cut by 2 bases, the J end by 1 base, with 7 bases between. CDR1 is SGHRS and CDR2 is YFSETQ in the germline V gene. In DNA form, the CDR3 reads TGCGCCAGCAGCTTCTCTCAATCCTACAATGAGCAGTTCTTC. Its protein product is CASSFSQSYNEQFF.

The V and J genes are TRBV10-3 and TRBJ1-3, with D hard to call. The V end lost 2 bases, the J end lost 2 bases, and 10 bases lay between the germline ends. The germline V gene encodes CDR1 ENHRY and CDR2 SYGVKD. CDR3 length equals 15 residues. This CDR3 reads CAISEIRAPGNTIYF. In DNA, the CDR3 is TGTGCCATCAGTGAGATTCGGGCTCCTGGAAACACCATATATTTT.

This clone was detected once. The V and J genes are TRBV5-1 and TRBJ2-5, with D possibly TRBD2 on 5 matching bases. Trimming removed 4 bases from V and 5 bases from J, with 18 bases in between. CDR3 length equals 15 residues. In germline, CDR1 is SGHRS, CDR2 YFSETQ. The CDR3 here is CASSLTGRIAETQYF. CDR3 bases: TGCGCCAGCAGCCTGACTGGCCGAATAGCGGAGACCCAGTACTTC.

The V gene is TRBV27, the J gene TRBJ2-7; D possibly uses TRBD1 or TRBD2 (5 bases each). Germline V gene sequence: CDR1 MNHEY, CDR2 SMNVEV (reference sequence). This CDR3 region has 14 residues. Trimming removed 7 bases from V and 2 bases from J, with 15 bases in between. CDR3 sequence: CASTSMGPTYEQYF. CDR3 coding DNA: TGTGCCAGCACCTCAATGGGACCCACCTACGAGCAGTACTTC.

This chain links TRBV30 with TRBJ2-1; D unresolved. The germline V and J ends were trimmed by 0 bases and 10 bases, with 7 bases remaining between them. Germline V gene lookup returns CDR1 GTSNPN and CDR2 SVGIG (reference sequence). The CDR3 has 11 amino acids. The CDR3 region has the DNA TGTGCCTGGAGTGTAGGGCGGGAGCAGTTCTTC. Protein sequence: CAWSVGREQFF.

This clone was found once. The chain links TRBV9 to TRBJ2-3, with 10 bases that match TRBD2. Looked up from germline, CDR1 is SGDLS and CDR2 is YYNGEE. V lost 4 bases to trimming and J lost 2 bases; unmatched junction nucleotides: 7. The CDR3 is 16 residues long. The CDR3 reads CASSPYSGRSTDTQYF. DNA of the CDR3: TGTGCCAGCAGCCCGTATAGCGGGAGGTCCACAGATACGCAGTATTTT.

This clone occurred once. As DNA, the CDR3 is TGTGCCTGGAGTGTAAACTTTCGGGAAGGGGGTGAGCAGTTCTTC. This encodes CAWSVNFREGGEQFF. The chain couples TRBV30 to TRBJ2-1; TRBD1 is a possible D gene (6 bases). Germline V gene sequence: CDR1 GTSNPN, CDR2 SVGIG (reference sequence). V lost 0 bases, J lost 9 bases, and 18 bases lay in between. The CDR3 covers 15 residues.

This clone has a single count. The V gene is TRBV7-3, the J gene TRBJ2-3; 9 bases are a match to TRBD2. CDR3 length equals 18 residues. Germline loops: CDR1 SGHTA, CDR2 FQGTGA. Trimming cost V 2 bases and J 4 bases; bases outside gene matches: 13. The CDR3 reads CASSLAGLSGSGADTQYF. The DNA for the CDR3 is TGTGCCAGCAGCTTAGCGGGGCTTAGCGGGAGTGGTGCAGATACGCAGTATTTT.

The chain links TRBV2 to TRBJ1-1, with 8 positions matching TRBD1. The CDR3 has 13 residues. Per germline, CDR1 SNHLY and CDR2 FYNNEI. J was trimmed by 11 bases and V by 8 bases; bases with no gene match: 13. The CDR3 protein is CASGLGQGTRAFF. The CDR3 region has the DNA TGTGCCAGCGGCTTAGGACAGGGCACAAGGGCTTTCTTT. The variable domain in full, with the rest retrieved from reference TRBV2 and TRBJ1-1, is EPEVTQTPSHQVTQMGQEVILRCVPISNHLYFYWYRQILGQKVEFLVSFYNNEISEKSEIFDDQFSVERPDGSNFTLKIRSTKLEDSAMYFCASGLGQGTRAFFGQGTRLTVV.

This clone was observed a single time. The V call is TRBV9, the J call TRBJ2-3, with TRBD2 identical over 11 bases. Germline V gives CDR1 SGDLS, CDR2 YYNGEE. The trim removed 6 bases at V and 2 bases at J, leaving 5 bases unmatched. CDR3 length: 15 amino acids. The CDR3 protein is CASTVAGGATDTQYF. CDR3 bases: TGTGCCAGCACGGTAGCGGGGGGGGCCACAGATACGCAGTATTTT.

This clone occurred once. This chain uses TRBV27 with TRBJ2-1, with 11 bases identical to TRBD2. The V gene end was trimmed by 3 bases and the J gene end by 9 bases; junction bases not matched to a gene: 13. This CDR3 has 17 amino acids. The V gene's germline CDR1 is MNHEY and CDR2 SMNVEV (reference sequence). DNA for the CDR3: TGTGCCAGCAGTTTCAGACCACTAGCGGGAGTTATCAGTGAGCAGTTCTTC. It translates to CASSFRPLAGVISEQFF.

This rearrangement joins TRBV25-1 to TRBJ1-3; D possibly corresponds to TRBD1 (5 bases). The CDR3 length is 14 residues. CDR1 MGHDK and CDR2 SYGVNS come from the germline V gene. Trimming pared 5 bases from V and 4 bases from J, leaving 12 bases between. CDR3 sequence (DNA): TGTGCCAGCAGTCCCAGGGACTTCGGAAACACCATATATTTT. Translating it yields CASSPRDFGNTIYF.

This rearrangement joins TRBV6-4 to TRBJ2-7, with 8 nucleotides matching TRBD1. Germline CDR1 is MRHNA and CDR2 is SNTAGT. The CDR3 length is 15 residues. The V segment lost 6 bases and the J segment 1 base; nucleotides outside the gene matches: 8. This CDR3 is CASRGRTGPSYEQYF. CDR3 DNA sequence: TGTGCCAGCAGAGGGAGGACAGGGCCATCCTACGAGCAGTACTTC.

This chain uses TRBV5-1 with TRBJ1-5; D gene uncertain. Between the trimmed V and J ends, which lost 0 bases and 2 bases, there was a span of 9 bases. This CDR3 region has 15 residues. From germline, CDR1 is SGHRS and CDR2 YFSETQ. The DNA for the CDR3 is TGCGCCAGCAGCTTGGAGGGTAAAGGCAATCAGCCCCAGCATTTT. As protein: CASSLEGKGNQPQHF.

This clone occurred a few times. This chain uses TRBV27 with TRBJ2-2; 16 bases agree with TRBD2. This CDR3 spans 16 amino acids. V lost 6 bases and J lost 4; bases outside the gene matches: 2. CDR1 MNHEY and CDR2 SMNVEV come from the germline V gene (reference sequence). The CDR3 DNA reads as TGTGCCAGCAGGGGACTAGCGGGAGGGGCCACCGGGGAGCTGTTTTTT. It yields the protein CASRGLAGGATGELFF.

The chain carries TRBV4-1 and TRBJ2-4; no firm D call. Germline loops: CDR1 MGHRA, CDR2 YSYEKL. CDR3 length equals 12 residues. The V and J ends lost 3 bases and 10 bases respectively, with 10 bases between them. The CDR3 sequence is CASSHERDIQYF. CDR3 nucleotide sequence: TGCGCCAGCAGCCACGAAAGGGATATTCAGTACTTC.

The sample holds a few counts of this clone. The V call is TRBV6-6, the J call TRBJ1-5; possibly TRBD1 for D (6 bases). Looked up from germline, CDR1 is MNHNY and CDR2 is SVGAGI (reference sequence). CDR3 size: 16 residues. The V gene lost 7 bases and the J gene lost 0 bases, with 16 bases spanning the gap. CDR3 bases: TGTGCCAGCACCCCTTTTGGACAGCTTAGCAATCAGCCCCAGCATTTT. It codes for CASTPFGQLSNQPQHF.

The CDR3 DNA sequence: TGTGCCAGCAGTTTGAGGGACAGGGAAGCTTTCTTT. Its protein is CASSLRDREAFF. This chain uses TRBV27 with TRBJ1-1, with 8 bases matching TRBD1. CDR3 length: 12 residues. Germline V lookup: CDR1 MNHEY, CDR2 SMNVEV (reference sequence). With 3 bases clipped from V and 8 bases from J, the junction kept 2 bases outside the gene matches.

The genes are TRBV11-1 and TRBJ1-1; D call uncertain. V was clipped by 0 bases and J by 1 base, with 6 bases between them. Per germline, CDR1 SGHAT and CDR2 FQDESV (reference sequence). The CDR3 covers 14 residues. CDR3 sequence reads: CASSLATANTEAFF. As DNA, the CDR3 is TGTGCCAGCAGCTTAGCTACAGCGAACACTGAAGCTTTCTTT.

This sequence joins TRBV5-4 and TRBJ2-3, with D possibly TRBD2 on 5 matching bases. In germline, CDR1 is SGHNT, CDR2 YYREEE (reference sequence). CDR3 length: 13 amino acids. V shed 4 bases and J shed 1 base, with 7 bases lying between them. The CDR3 DNA reads TGTGCCAGCAGCATCGGGGGCACAGATACGCAGTATTTT. Protein product: CASSIGGTDTQYF.

CDR3 sequence: CASSEIPPRNTEAFF. DNA of the CDR3: TGTGCCAGCAGTGAAATACCCCCTCGCAACACTGAAGCTTTCTTT. The rearrangement uses TRBV2 and TRBJ1-1; D is ambiguous. Germline V CDR1 and CDR2: SNHLY, FYNNEI. This CDR3 contains 15 residues. The V end was cut by 2 bases, the J end by 2 bases, with 12 bases between.

This chain uses TRBV7-2 with TRBJ2-2; weak D call: TRBD2 (6 bases). Germline V gene lookup returns CDR1 SGHTA and CDR2 FQGNSA. This CDR3 is 16 amino acids long. The V gene lost 5 bases and the J gene lost 5 bases, with 18 bases spanning the gap. The CDR3 DNA is TGTGCCAGCAGCCTAGGTTCGGGAGTTGGAACCGGGGAGCTGTTTTTT. It codes for CASSLGSGVGTGELFF. The whole variable domain, remainder taken from reference TRBV7-2 and TRBJ2-2, is GAGVSQSPSNKVTEKGKDVELRCDPISGHTALYWYRQSLGQGLEFLIYFQGNSAPDKSGLPSDRFSAERTGGSVSTLTIQRTQQEDSAVYLCASSLGSGVGTGELFFGEGSRLTVL.

The chain employs TRBV4-1 and TRBJ2-2, with D perhaps matching TRBD2 (6 bases). This CDR3 has 13 amino acids. Germline V gene data show CDR1 as MGHRA and CDR2 as YSYEKL. V gave up 2 bases and J gave up 6 bases, with 7 bases separating them. CDR3 loop: CASSQRLAGELFF. CDR3 in DNA: TGCGCCAGCAGCCAACGACTAGCCGGGGAGCTGTTTTTT.